What follows are 5 T cell receptor beta chains derived from one specimen sequenced in a study of cytomegalovirus exposure and HLA in healthy donors. PCR was performed using 60 Vbeta and 13 Jbeta primers. Clones were sequenced by immunoSEQ multiplex PCR, and TCRdb holds only the in-frame ones, with some missing. The sample shows under 200,000 clones, approximately 77% of them seen only once. Sequencing used PBMCs. The receptor source for this set is a female donor in good health and CMV-seronegative.

The chain links TRBV6-6 to TRBJ2-7; D is unclear. Germline V gene sequence: CDR1 MNHNY, CDR2 SVGAGI (reference sequence). Trimming took off 0 bases at V and 3 bases at J, with 3 bases between the two ends. The CDR3 contains 12 residues. The CDR3 DNA reads as TGTGCCAGCAGTTACTCGAGCTACGAGCAGTACTTC. Its protein product is CASSYSSYEQYF.

A single count supports this clone. DNA for the CDR3: TGTGCCAGCTCACCTTCCGGGACAGTCCGGAACGAGCAGTACTTC. Translated, it gives CASSPSGTVRNEQYF. V and J are TRBV18 and TRBJ2-7; the match to TRBD1 covers 7 bases. The junction had 10 bases not matched to a gene; V was cut back by 3 bases and J by 5 bases. The CDR3 runs 15 residues. Germline-derived CDR1 and CDR2 are KGHSH and LQKENI.

The chain uses TRBV28 and TRBJ2-7; a possible D gene is TRBD2 (6 bases). V was shortened by 6 bases and J by 3 bases, with 15 bases between the two germline ends. The V gene's germline CDR1 is MDHEN and CDR2 SYDVKM. CDR3 length equals 14 residues. CDR3 sequence (DNA): TGTGCCAGCAGGGATACTAGCAAGCTCTACGAGCAGTACTTC. Protein product: CASRDTSKLYEQYF.

This chain links TRBV27 with TRBJ1-1, with D perhaps TRBD1 (5 bases). Trimming shortened V by 6 bases and J by 11 bases, and 22 bases separated the two germline ends. CDR1 and CDR2 from the germline V gene are MNHEY and SMNVEV (reference sequence). The CDR3 is made up of 14 amino acids. This chain's CDR3 is CASSLRSFGGWAFF. CDR3 DNA: TGTGCCAGCAGCCTTAGGTCTTTCGGGGGGTGGGCTTTCTTT.

The V gene is TRBV9, the J gene TRBJ1-2; D is ambiguous. Germline values: CDR1 SGDLS, CDR2 YYNGEE. V lost 0 bases to trimming and J lost 4 bases, with 10 bases between them. This CDR3 region has 14 residues. CDR3 residues: CASSVAGEAYGYTF. DNA of the CDR3: TGTGCCAGCAGCGTAGCCGGGGAGGCCTATGGCTACACCTTC.